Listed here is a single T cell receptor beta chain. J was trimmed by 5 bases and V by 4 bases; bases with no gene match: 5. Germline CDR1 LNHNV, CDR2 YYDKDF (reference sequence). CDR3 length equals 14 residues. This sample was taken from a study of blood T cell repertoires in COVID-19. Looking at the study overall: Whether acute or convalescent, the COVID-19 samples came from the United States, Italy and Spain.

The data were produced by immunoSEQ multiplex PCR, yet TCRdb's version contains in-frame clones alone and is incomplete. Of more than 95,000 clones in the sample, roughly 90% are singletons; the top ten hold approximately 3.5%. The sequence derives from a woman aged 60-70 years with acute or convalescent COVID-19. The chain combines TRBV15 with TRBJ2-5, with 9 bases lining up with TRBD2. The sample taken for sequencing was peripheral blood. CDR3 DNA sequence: TGTGCCACCAGCACGCGGGGGGGGACGGAGACCCAGTACTTC. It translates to CATSTRGGTETQYF.